This TCR beta chain was profiled in a study of T cell responses to AZD1222 COVID-19 vaccine. Background on the study: Second-dose timings of about 4 or about 12 weeks were pooled.

Notes on this clone: The antigen is unknown.

The repertoire was sequenced with immunoSEQ multiplex PCR; TCRdb's copy has only in-frame clones and lacks some. The profile shows roughly 250,000 clones, 85% to 95% of them singletons. CDR1 and CDR2 from the germline V gene are MGHDK and SYGVNS. The CDR3 spans 14 residues. V shed 3 bases and J shed 2 bases, with 8 bases lying between them. The study's findings and limits: Donors were chiefly white British, with a greater number of females, and clonal diversity was perhaps underestimated. It was only a handful of AZD1222 recipients who were seropositive at baseline.

The specimen was peripheral blood, collected on day 0 of AZD1222 vaccination. The clonotype comes from an adult in good health. V is TRBV25-1 and J is TRBJ2-1; no reliable D call. The CDR3, as DNA: TGTGCCAGCAGTGATCCAGTAGCCTACAATGAGCAGTTCTTC. This sequence encodes CASSDPVAYNEQFF.